This note documents a single TCR beta chain sequence. Its antigen is still unknown. The CDR3 has 15 residues. CDR1 and CDR2 from the germline V gene are LGHNA and YSLEER. The V and J ends lost 0 bases and 2 bases respectively, with 11 bases between them. The data derive from a study of graft-versus-host responses after intestinal transplantation. Overall study context: Anti-thymocyte globulin induction, then tacrolimus and steroids for around three years, went to all recipients. Study-wide results and limits: GvH clones were identified in recipient marrow, with some first appearing in ileum or blood.

The protocol was immunoSEQ multiplex PCR, while the TCRdb copy is restricted to in-frame clones and leaves out a portion. The table has around 64,000 clones, 94% seen once. This sample comprised unstimulated CD4+ T cells sorted from spleen or lymph node cells, obtained before transplant. This TCR came from a human donor who was the organ donor for an intestinal transplant. This sequence joins TRBV4-3 and TRBJ2-7; D is ambiguous. As DNA, the CDR3 is TGCGCCAGCAGCCAAGATCCGGGTGCGACCTACGAGCAGTACTTC. This codes for CASSQDPGATYEQYF.